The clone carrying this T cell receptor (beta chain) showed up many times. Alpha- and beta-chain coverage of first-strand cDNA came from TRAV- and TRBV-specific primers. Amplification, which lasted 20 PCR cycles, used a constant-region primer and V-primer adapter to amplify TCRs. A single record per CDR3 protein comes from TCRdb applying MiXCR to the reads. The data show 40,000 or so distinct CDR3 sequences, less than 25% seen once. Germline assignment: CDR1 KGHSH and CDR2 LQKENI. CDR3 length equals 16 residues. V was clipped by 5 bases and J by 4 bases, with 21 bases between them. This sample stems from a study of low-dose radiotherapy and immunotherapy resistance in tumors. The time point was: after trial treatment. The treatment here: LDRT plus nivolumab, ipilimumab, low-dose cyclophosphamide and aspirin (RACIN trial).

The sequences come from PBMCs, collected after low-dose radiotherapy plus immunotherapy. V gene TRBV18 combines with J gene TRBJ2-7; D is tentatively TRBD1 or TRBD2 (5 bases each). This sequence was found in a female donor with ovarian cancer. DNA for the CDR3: TGTGCCAGCTCAGACGGTGGGACGAGGAAGGGGTACGAGCAGTACTTC. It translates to CASSDGGTRKGYEQYF.